The subject of this entry is one T cell receptor beta chain. The record originates from a study of tumour-infiltrating T cells in Burkitt lymphoma. Method: immunoSEQ multiplex PCR; TCRdb's copy keeps in-frame clones and lacks some. The table lists approximately 2,500 clones, more than 12% of them singletons, with about an eighth in the top ten. Germline lookup yields CDR1 SEHNR and CDR2 FQNEAQ (reference sequence). The V end was cut by 3 bases, the J end by 6 bases, with 21 bases between. The CDR3 sequence is 17 residues long. The sample taken for sequencing was tumor tissue. V usage is TRBV7-9 and J usage is TRBJ2-1; unclear D gene. This TCR was recovered from a human donor with Burkitt lymphoma. As DNA, the CDR3 is TGTGCCAGCAGCTTTTTTAATGACAAGTGGCTCTCCAATGAGCAGTTCTTC. Its protein is CASSFFNDKWLSNEQFF.